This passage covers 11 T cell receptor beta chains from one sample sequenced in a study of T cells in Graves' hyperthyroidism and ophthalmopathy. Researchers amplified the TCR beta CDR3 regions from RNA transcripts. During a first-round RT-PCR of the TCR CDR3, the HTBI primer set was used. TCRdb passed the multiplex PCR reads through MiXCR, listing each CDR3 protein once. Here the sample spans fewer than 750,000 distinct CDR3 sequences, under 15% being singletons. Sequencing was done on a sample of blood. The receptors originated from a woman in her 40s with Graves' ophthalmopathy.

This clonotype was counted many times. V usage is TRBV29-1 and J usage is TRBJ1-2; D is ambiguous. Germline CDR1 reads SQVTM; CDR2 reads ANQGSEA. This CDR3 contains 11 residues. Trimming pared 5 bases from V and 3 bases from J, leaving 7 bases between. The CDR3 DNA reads TGCAGCGTTTACTACGACTATGGCTACACCTTC. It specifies CSVYYDYGYTF.

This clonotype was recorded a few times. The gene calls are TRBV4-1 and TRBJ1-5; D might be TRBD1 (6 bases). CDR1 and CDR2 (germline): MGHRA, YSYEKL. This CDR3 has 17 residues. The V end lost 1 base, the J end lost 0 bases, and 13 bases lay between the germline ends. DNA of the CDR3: TGCGCCAGCAGCCAAGTGGTAACAGGGATTAGCAATCAGCCCCAGCATTTT. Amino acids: CASSQVVTGISNQPQHF.

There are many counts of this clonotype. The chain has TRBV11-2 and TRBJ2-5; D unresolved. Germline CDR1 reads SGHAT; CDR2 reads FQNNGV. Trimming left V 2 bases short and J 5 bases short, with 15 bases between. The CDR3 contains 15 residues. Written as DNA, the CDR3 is TGTGCCAGCAGCTTATCCCGGGCTAGTTGGGAGACCCAGTACTTC. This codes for CASSLSRASWETQYF.

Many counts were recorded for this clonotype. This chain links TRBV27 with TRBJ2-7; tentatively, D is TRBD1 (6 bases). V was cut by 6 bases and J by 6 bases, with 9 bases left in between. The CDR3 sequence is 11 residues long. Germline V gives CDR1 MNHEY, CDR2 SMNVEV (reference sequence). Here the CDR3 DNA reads TGTGCCAGCAGGAGGGGGTTCGAGCAGTACTTC. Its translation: CASRRGFEQYF.

The CDR3: CSADGTGVHEQYF. The DNA for the CDR3 is TGCAGTGCCGACGGGACAGGGGTCCACGAGCAGTACTTC. This chain connects TRBV20-1 to TRBJ2-7; 10 bases are shared with TRBD1. CDR1 is DFQATT and CDR2 is SNEGSKA in the germline V gene (reference sequence). Trimming cost V 6 bases and J 5 bases; bases outside gene matches: 7. The CDR3 consists of 13 residues.

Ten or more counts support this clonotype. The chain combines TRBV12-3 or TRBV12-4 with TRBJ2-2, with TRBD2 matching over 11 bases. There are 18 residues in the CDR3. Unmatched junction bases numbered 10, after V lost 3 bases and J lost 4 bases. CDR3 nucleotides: TGTGCCAGCAGTTTCACTAGCGGGAGCGTCGTCGGCACCGGGGAGCTGTTTTTT. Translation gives CASSFTSGSVVGTGELFF.

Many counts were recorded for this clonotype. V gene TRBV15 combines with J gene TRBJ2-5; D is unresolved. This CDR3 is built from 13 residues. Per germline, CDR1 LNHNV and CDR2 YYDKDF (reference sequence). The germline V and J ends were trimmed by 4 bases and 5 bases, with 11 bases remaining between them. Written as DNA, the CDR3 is TGTGCCACCAGCATCCTAACAGCGGAGACCCAGTACTTC. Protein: CATSILTAETQYF.

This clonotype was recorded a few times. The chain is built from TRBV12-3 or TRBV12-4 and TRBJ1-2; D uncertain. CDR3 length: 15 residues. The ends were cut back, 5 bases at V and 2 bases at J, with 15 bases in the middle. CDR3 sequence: CASSLHTALNYGYTF. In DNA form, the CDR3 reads TGTGCCAGCAGTCTCCACACAGCTTTAAACTATGGCTACACCTTC.

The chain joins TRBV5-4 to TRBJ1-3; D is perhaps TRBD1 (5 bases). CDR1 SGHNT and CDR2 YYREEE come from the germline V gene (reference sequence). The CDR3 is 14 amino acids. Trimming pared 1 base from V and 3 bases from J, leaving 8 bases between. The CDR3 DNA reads TGTGCCAGCAGCTTGAAAGGGGTTGGAAACACCATATATTTT. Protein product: CASSLKGVGNTIYF.

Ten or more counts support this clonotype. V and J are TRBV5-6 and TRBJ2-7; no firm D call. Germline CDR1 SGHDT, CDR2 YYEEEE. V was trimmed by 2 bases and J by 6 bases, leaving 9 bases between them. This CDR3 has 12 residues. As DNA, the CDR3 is TGTGCCAGCAGCTTCGAGGCCCTCGAGCAGTACTTC. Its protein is CASSFEALEQYF.

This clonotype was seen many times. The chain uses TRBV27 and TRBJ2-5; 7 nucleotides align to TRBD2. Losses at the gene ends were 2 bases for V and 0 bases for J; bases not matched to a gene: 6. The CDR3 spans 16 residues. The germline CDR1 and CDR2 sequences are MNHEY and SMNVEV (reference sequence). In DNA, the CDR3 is TGTGCCAGCAGTTTAGTCGCCGGGGGGTACCAAGAGACCCAGTACTTC. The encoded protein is CASSLVAGGYQETQYF.